The source of this T cell receptor (beta chain) is a study of identical twins. TCRdb reanalysed the 5' RACE reads using MiXCR and keeps one entry per CDR3 protein. The data contain about 530,000 distinct CDR3 sequences, roughly 15% of them seen just once; the ten biggest clones take up roughly 0.46%. In germline, CDR1 is LGHDT, CDR2 YNNKEL (reference sequence). Trimming took 1 base from V and 5 from J, leaving 8 bases between them. This CDR3 has 13 amino acids. With regard to this clonotype: Antigen unknown.

Findings and limits, study-wide: Within monozygotic twins, out-of-frame TCR alpha sharing was underestimated by the models. Donors were not followed over many years; analysis was cross-sectional.

These same records also appear under a second study, on yellow fever vaccine responses in identical twins.

The TCR comes from a woman in her late teens or twenties in good health. The sequenced material came from CD4+ T cells sorted from blood. The chain combines TRBV3-1 with TRBJ2-5, with no clear D. The CDR3 region has the DNA TGTGCCAGCAGCCAAGTCGTCTGGGAGACCCAGTACTTC. This sequence encodes CASSQVVWETQYF.